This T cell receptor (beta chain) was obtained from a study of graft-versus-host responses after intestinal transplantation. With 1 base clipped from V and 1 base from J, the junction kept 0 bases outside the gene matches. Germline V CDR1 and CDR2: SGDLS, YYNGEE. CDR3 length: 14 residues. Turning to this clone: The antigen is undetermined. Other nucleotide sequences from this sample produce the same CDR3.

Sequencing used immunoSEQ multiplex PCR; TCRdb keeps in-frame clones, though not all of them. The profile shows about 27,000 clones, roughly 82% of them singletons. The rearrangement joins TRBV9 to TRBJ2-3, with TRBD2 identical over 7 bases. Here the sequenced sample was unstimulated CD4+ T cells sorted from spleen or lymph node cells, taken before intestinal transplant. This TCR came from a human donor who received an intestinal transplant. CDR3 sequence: CASSVTSGTDTQYF. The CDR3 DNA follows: TGTGCCAGCAGCGTAACTAGCGGCACAGATACGCAGTATTTT.